These T cell receptor beta chains were read from a single sample in a study of cytomegalovirus exposure and HLA in healthy donors. Produced via immunoSEQ multiplex PCR; TCRdb's table is partial and in-frame only. Here the sample spans around 180,000 clones, roughly 80% being singletons. The source material was PBMCs. These receptors came from a male donor in good health and CMV-seronegative. CDR3s include the opening cysteine and the closing phenylalanine or tryptophan.

v_gene	j_gene	CDR3aa
TRBV19	TRBJ1-2	CASSRGVYGYTF
TRBV5-1	TRBJ2-5	CASTGRGQETQYF
TRBV5-1	TRBJ2-2	CASSKTGDTGELFF
TRBV6-1	TRBJ1-1	CASTRGQGPNTEAFF
TRBV6-5	TRBJ2-7	CASSDRGNEQYF
TRBV6-5	TRBJ2-1	CATVSGSSNEQFF
TRBV15	TRBJ1-5	CATSRGQFHNSNQPQHF
TRBV7-2	TRBJ2-5	CASSLTAGYQETQYF
TRBV2	TRBJ2-7	CASSDILTSGSYEQYF
TRBV7-2	TRBJ1-6	CASSQGTGGSPLHF
TRBV29-1	TRBJ2-1	CSGDSLGNEQFF
TRBV30	.	CAWSVRRGLAGVSYEQYF
TRBV10-1	TRBJ1-5	CASSGRQDPYSNQPQHF
TRBV10-3	TRBJ2-1	CAISEFTGTASYNEQFF
TRBV4-1	.	CASSHPGTGNYEQYF
TRBV30	TRBJ2-5	CAWAPGEETQYF
TRBV27	TRBJ2-7	CASSRSAGTYEQYF
TRBV19	TRBJ2-7	CASSRGYSYEQYF
TRBV14	TRBJ2-5	CASSQELGGLGETQYF
TRBV19	TRBJ2-7	CASSVGLAGGYEQYF
TRBV6-5	TRBJ2-3	CASSASVSTDTQYF
TRBV30	TRBJ2-7	CAWSVQGGSYEQYF
TRBV7-6	TRBJ2-7	CASSLEGRAALDLAREQYF
TRBV19	TRBJ2-7	CASSMRQGATSYEQYF
TRBV6-5	TRBJ2-2	CASKPSGGVTGELFF
TRBV7-9	TRBJ1-4	CASSFLAATNEKLFF
TRBV4-3	TRBJ2-5	CASSQATWGLGETQYF
TRBV7-2	TRBJ2-5	CASSFLAGKQETQYF
TRBV5-4	TRBJ2-6	CASRLPGTGGAGANVLTF
TRBV9	TRBJ1-2	CASSVAAQGSPYGYTF
TRBV6-6	TRBJ1-5	CASSYSDQPQHF
TRBV9	TRBJ1-2	CASSDRGLTSVGYTF
TRBV10-3	TRBJ1-1	CAIRDQDRGAFF
TRBV5-4	TRBJ2-7	CASALGPSGSYEQYF
TRBV7-9	TRBJ2-1	CASSSPGGSQRYNEQFF
TRBV7-9	TRBJ2-7	CASSSAYEQYF
TRBV6-5	TRBJ1-3	CASSYQGHGNTIYF
TRBV14	TRBJ1-1	CASSPHGETNTEAFF
TRBV6-5	TRBJ2-5	CASSYAWARMETQYF
TRBV2	TRBJ2-1	CASSQGSHSYNEQFF
TRBV4-1	TRBJ2-1	CASSLAGGPHNEQFF